This T cell receptor beta chain was documented in a study of cytomegalovirus exposure and HLA in healthy donors. Study findings and constraints: The authors enumerated some 160 TCR beta chains as linked to cytomegalovirus. Earlier analysis yielded a pattern in which most TCR beta V segments were productive about 90% or about 30% of the time. Rare TCR sequences dominated, though some public TCRs recurred in many donors.

As concerns this clone: Its antigen remains unidentified.

The CDR3 contains 15 residues. The germline V gene has CDR1 SGHTS and CDR2 YDEGEE. V shed 4 bases and J 5 bases; nucleotides not matched to a gene: 12. PCR used 60 Vbeta primers and 13 Jbeta primers. The assay was immunoSEQ multiplex PCR, and TCRdb's table has in-frame clones only and misses some. The sample includes about 200,000 clones, 65% to 90% of them seen just once. The chain carries TRBV5-8 and TRBJ2-7; 7 bases are shared with TRBD1. The sample taken for sequencing was PBMCs. The sequence was obtained from a woman in her twenties or thirties in good health and CMV-seronegative. The CDR3 nucleotides are TGTGCCAGCAGCAAGGAAGGGGGCCGGAGGCACGAGCAGTACTTC. The encoded protein is CASSKEGGRRHEQYF.